This T cell receptor beta chain was documented in a study of sequential checkpoint blockade in melanoma. About the study: DNA from 91 pretreatment tumor samples underwent TCRβ immunosequencing.

This CDR3 contains 15 residues. The germline CDR1 and CDR2 sequences are SGHRS and YFSETQ. Trimming took 0 bases from V and 0 from J, leaving 10 bases between them. Profiled with immunoSEQ multiplex PCR; TCRdb holds only in-frame clones, not every one. Among under 3,000 clones listed, approximately 17% were seen once. The treatment is: randomized to nivolumab then ipilimumab (arm A) or the reverse (arm B). This sample comprised tumor tissue (inferred from file names), obtained from a patient given nivolumab and ipilimumab in sequence. This receptor was obtained from a human donor with melanoma. The gene calls are TRBV5-1 and TRBJ2-7; D possibly corresponds to TRBD2 (5 bases). CDR3 nucleotides: TGCGCCAGCAGCTTGGCCTGGGAGAGCTCCTACGAGCAGTACTTC. It encodes CASSLAWESSYEQYF. Based on the CDR3 plus reference TRBV5-1 and TRBJ2-7, the full variable domain is KAGVTQTPRYLIKTRGQQVTLSCSPISGHRSVSWYQQTPGQGLQFLFEYFSETQRNKGNFPGRFSGRQFSNSRSEMNVSTLELGDSALYLCASSLAWESSYEQYFGPGTRLTVT.